This T cell receptor beta chain originates from a study of CD8 T cells in Susac syndrome. The authors reverse transcribed roughly 0.5 to 1 ug RNA with random hexamers. The method of amplification for TCR beta CDR3 was immunoSEQ multiplex PCR, covering 54 Vbeta and 13 Jbeta. TCRdb redid the calling of the immunoSEQ multiplex PCR reads with MiXCR, one entry per CDR3 protein. The repertoire includes under 20,000 distinct CDR3 sequences, approximately 95% of them detected once, and roughly 0.24% sits in the top ten. The length of the CDR3 is 11 residues. V was clipped by 4 bases and J by 0 bases, with 2 bases between them. In germline, CDR1 is SGHRS, CDR2 YFSETQ. The controls were healthy donors who were matched for age and sex.

The sequenced material came from CD8+ T cells from PBMCs. The chain recombines TRBV5-1 with TRBJ2-7; D unresolved. The sequence derives from a human donor in good health. The DNA of the CDR3 is TGCGCCAGCAGCGACTCCTACGAGCAGTACTTC. It yields the protein CASSDSYEQYF.